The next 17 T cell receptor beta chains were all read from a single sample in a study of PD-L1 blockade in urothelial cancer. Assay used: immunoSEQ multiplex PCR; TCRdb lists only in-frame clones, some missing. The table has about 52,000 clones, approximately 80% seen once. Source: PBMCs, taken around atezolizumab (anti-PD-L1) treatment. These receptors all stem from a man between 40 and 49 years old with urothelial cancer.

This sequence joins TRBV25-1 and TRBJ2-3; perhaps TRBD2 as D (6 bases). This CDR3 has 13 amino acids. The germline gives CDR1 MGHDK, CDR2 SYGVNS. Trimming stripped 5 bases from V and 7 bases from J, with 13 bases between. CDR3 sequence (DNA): TGTGCCAGCAGTATAGCGGCGGGACATACGCAGTATTTT. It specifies CASSIAAGHTQYF. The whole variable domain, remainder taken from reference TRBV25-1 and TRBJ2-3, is EADIYQTPRYLVIGTGKKITLECSQTMGHDKMYWYQQDPGMELHLIHYSYGVNSTEKGDLSSESTVSRIRTEHFPLTLESARPSHTSQYLCASSIAAGHTQYFGPGTRLTVL.

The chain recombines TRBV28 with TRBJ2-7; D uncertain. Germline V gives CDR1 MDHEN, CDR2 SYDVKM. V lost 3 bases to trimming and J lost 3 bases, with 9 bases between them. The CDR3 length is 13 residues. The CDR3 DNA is TGTGCCAGCAGTTTCAACAGTCTCTACGAGCAGTACTTC. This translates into CASSFNSLYEQYF. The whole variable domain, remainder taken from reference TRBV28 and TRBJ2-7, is DVKVTQSSRYLVKRTGEKVFLECVQDMDHENMFWYRQDPGLGLRLIYFSYDVKMKEKGDIPEGYSVSREKKERFSLILESASTNQTSMYLCASSFNSLYEQYFGPGTRLTVT.

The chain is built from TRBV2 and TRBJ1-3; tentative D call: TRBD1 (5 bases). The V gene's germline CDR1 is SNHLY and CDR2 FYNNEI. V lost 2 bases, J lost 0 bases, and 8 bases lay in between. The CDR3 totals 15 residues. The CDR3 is CASSERGSSGNTIYF. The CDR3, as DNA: TGTGCCAGCAGTGAAAGGGGTAGCTCTGGAAACACCATATATTTT. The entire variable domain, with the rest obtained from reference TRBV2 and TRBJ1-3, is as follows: EPEVTQTPSHQVTQMGQEVILRCVPISNHLYFYWYRQILGQKVEFLVSFYNNEISEKSEIFDDQFSVERPDGSNFTLKIRSTKLEDSAMYFCASSERGSSGNTIYFGEGSWLTVV.

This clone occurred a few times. The CDR3 loop reads CASSSPRRPGELFF. The DNA of the CDR3 is TGTGCCAGCAGCTCCCCCAGGCGTCCCGGGGAGCTGTTTTTT. V is TRBV11-3 and J is TRBJ2-2; D gene uncertain. Per germline, CDR1 SGHNT and CDR2 YENEEA. CDR3 length equals 14 residues. Trimming removed 4 bases at V and 6 bases at J, with 12 bases between.

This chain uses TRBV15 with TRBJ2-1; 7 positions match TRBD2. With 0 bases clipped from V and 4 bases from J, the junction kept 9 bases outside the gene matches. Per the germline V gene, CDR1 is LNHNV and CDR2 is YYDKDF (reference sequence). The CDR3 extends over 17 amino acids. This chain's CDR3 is CATSRDSAASGYNEQFF. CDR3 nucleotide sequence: TGTGCCACCAGCAGAGATAGTGCGGCTAGCGGATACAATGAGCAGTTCTTC.

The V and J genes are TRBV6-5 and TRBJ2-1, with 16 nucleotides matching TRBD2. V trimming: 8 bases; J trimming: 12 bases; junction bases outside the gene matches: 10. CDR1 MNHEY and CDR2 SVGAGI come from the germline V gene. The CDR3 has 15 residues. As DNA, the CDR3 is TGTGCCAGCGCCTTGGGACTAGCGGGAGGGGTCCGGCAGTTCTTC. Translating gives CASALGLAGGVRQFF.

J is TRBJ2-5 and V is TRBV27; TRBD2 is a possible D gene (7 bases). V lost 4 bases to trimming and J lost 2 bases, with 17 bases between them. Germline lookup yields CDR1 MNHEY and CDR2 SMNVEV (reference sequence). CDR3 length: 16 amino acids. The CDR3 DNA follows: TGTGCCAGCAGTTATGAAGGGGGGGGGCTTCAAGAGACCCAGTACTTC. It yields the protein CASSYEGGGLQETQYF.

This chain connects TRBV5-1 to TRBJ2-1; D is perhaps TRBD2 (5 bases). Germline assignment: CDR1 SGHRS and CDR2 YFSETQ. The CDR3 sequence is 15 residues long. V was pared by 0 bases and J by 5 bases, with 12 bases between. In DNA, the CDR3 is TGCGCCAGCAGCTTGGTGATCGTAGCGAACAATGAGCAGTTCTTC. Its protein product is CASSLVIVANNEQFF. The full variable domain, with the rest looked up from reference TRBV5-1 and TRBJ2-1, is KAGVTQTPRYLIKTRGQQVTLSCSPISGHRSVSWYQQTPGQGLQFLFEYFSETQRNKGNFPGRFSGRQFSNSRSEMNVSTLELGDSALYLCASSLVIVANNEQFFGPGTRLTVL.

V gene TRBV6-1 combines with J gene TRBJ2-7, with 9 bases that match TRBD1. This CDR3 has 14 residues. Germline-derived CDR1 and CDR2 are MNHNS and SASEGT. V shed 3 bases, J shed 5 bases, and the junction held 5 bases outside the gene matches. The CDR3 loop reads CASSDDRGFHEQYF. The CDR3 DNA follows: TGTGCCAGCAGTGATGACAGGGGGTTCCACGAGCAGTACTTC.

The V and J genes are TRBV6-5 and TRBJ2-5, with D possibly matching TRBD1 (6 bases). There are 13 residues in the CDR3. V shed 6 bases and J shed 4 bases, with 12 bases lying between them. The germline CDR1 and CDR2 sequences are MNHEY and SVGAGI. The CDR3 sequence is CASSVTGSETQYF. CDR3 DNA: TGTGCCAGCAGCGTGACAGGTTCAGAGACCCAGTACTTC.

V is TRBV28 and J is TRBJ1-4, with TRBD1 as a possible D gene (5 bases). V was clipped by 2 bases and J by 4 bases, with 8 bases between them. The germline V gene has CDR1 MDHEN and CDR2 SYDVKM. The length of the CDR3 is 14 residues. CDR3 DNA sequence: TGTGCCAGCAGTTTAGTCGGACATAATGAAAAACTGTTTTTT. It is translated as CASSLVGHNEKLFF.

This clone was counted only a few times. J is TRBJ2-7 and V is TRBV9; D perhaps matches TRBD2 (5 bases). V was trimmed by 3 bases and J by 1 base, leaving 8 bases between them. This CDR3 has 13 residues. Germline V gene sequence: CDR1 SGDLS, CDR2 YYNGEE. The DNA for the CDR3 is TGTGCCAGCAGCGCCCGGGGATCCTACGAGCAGTACTTC. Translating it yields CASSARGSYEQYF.

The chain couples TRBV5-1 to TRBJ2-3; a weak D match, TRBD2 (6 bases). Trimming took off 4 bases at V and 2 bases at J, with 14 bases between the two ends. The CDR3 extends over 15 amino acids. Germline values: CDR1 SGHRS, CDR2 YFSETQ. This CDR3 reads CASSEPGLSTDTQYF. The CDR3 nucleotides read TGCGCCAGCAGCGAACCGGGACTTTCCACAGATACGCAGTATTTT.

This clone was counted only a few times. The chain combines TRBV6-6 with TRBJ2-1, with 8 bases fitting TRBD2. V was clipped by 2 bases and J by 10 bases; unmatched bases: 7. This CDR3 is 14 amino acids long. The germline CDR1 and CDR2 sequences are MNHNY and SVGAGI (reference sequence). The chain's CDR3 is CASSYRGIAGEQFF. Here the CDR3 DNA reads TGTGCCAGCAGTTACCGAGGAATAGCGGGGGAGCAGTTCTTC.

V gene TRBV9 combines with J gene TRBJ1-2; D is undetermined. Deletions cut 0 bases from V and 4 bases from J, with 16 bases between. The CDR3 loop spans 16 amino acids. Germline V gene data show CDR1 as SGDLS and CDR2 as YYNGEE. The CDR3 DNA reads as TGTGCCAGCAGCGTAGGGGCGTCAGCCTCCTCCTATGGCTACACCTTC. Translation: CASSVGASASSYGYTF. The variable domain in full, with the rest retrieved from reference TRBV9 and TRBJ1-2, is DSGVTQTPKHLITATGQRVTLRCSPRSGDLSVYWYQQSLDQGLQFLIQYYNGEERAKGNILERFSAQQFPDLHSELNLSSLELGDSALYFCASSVGASASSYGYTFGSGTRLTVV.

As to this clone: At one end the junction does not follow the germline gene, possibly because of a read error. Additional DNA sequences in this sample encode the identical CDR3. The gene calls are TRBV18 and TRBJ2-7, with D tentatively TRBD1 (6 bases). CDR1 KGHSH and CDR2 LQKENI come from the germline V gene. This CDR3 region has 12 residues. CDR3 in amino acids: CASSPDSYEQYF. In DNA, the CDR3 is TGCGCCAGCTCCCCGGACAGTTACGAGCAGTACTTC.

CDR3 sequence reads: CASSRDSSSYEQYF. The CDR3 DNA is TGCGCCAGCAGCAGGGACAGTAGCTCCTACGAGCAGTACTTC. This chain uses TRBV5-1 with TRBJ2-7; 7 nucleotides line up with TRBD1. Per germline, CDR1 SGHRS and CDR2 YFSETQ. There are 14 residues in the CDR3. With 4 bases clipped from V and 0 bases from J, the junction kept 4 bases outside the gene matches. Filled out from reference TRBV5-1 and TRBJ2-7, the complete variable domain reads KAGVTQTPRYLIKTRGQQVTLSCSPISGHRSVSWYQQTPGQGLQFLFEYFSETQRNKGNFPGRFSGRQFSNSRSEMNVSTLELGDSALYLCASSRDSSSYEQYFGPGTRLTVT.